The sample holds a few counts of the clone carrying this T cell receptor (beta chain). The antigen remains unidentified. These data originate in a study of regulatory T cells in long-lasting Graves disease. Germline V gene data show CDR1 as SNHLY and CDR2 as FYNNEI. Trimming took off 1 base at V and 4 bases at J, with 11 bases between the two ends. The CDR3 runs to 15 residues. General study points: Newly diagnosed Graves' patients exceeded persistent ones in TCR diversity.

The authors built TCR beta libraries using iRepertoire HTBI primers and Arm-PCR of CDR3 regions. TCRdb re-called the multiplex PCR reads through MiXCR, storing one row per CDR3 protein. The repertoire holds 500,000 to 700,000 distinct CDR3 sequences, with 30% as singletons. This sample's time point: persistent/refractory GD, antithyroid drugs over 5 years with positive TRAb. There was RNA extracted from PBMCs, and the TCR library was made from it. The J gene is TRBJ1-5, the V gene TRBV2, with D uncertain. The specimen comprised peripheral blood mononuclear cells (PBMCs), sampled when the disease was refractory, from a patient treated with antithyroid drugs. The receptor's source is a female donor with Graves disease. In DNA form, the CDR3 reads TGTGCCAGCAGTGAAGAACGGAGTCCTAATCAGCCCCAGCATTTT. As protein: CASSEERSPNQPQHF.